This section outlines one T cell receptor beta chain sequence together with its context. This CDR3 has 11 amino acids. CDR1 is SGHTS, CDR2 YDEGEE, per germline. The V and J ends lost 1 base and 5 bases respectively, with 3 bases between them. This sample was included in a study of radiotherapy plus CTLA-4 blockade in lung cancer. Data came from immunoSEQ multiplex PCR; TCRdb stores just in-frame clones and leaves some out. Among some 37,000 clones listed, around 70% were seen once. The sample consisted of peripheral blood, taken from a patient treated with radiotherapy plus ipilimumab. The chain couples TRBV5-8 to TRBJ1-2; no firm D call. The sequence derives from a human donor with non-small cell lung cancer who had stable disease on radiotherapy plus ipilimumab. CDR3 DNA sequence: TGTGCCAGCAGCTTGTCGTATGGCTACACCTTC. Its protein is CASSLSYGYTF.